This T cell receptor (beta chain) was identified in a study of tumor-infiltrating lymphocytes in primary liver carcinoma. The overall study: The patients included men and women who were aged 30 to 69 years.

Starting from approximately 470 ng of total RNA, TCR beta cDNA was produced with a primer in the constant region. Three nested multiplex PCR rounds, a slightly modified ARM-PCR, produced the libraries for TCR beta. Amplification in the first two PCR rounds was performed using TRBV1-TRBV30 forward primers and a C-beta reverse primer for roughly 9 cycles each. TCRdb analysed the multiplex PCR reads with MiXCR anew, one entry per CDR3 protein. The data hold tens of thousands of distinct CDR3 sequences, with 65% to 80% observed a single time. Each 20-30 mg portion of unsorted bulk tissue served as the source for co-extraction of RNA and DNA. At sampling, these chronic HBV carriers had received no treatment. Each individual tumor supplied samples from five separate regions. Per germline, CDR1 LNHDA and CDR2 SQIVND (reference sequence). The junction had 10 bases not matched to a gene; V was cut back by 6 bases and J by 10 bases. The CDR3 has 14 amino acids.

The rearrangement uses TRBV19 and TRBJ2-1, with 9 nucleotides matching TRBD1. This TCR came from a middle-aged man with primary liver carcinoma and hepatitis B virus infection. Sequences were obtained from liver tumor tissue from sampling region 5. The subset is: tumor region T5, tumor centre. DNA of the CDR3: TGTGCCAGTAGACCCTCCTTCGACAGGGGGGAGCAGTTCTTC. Its protein is CASRPSFDRGEQFF. Drawing the rest from reference TRBV19 and TRBJ2-1, the complete variable domain is DGGITQSPKYLFRKEGQNVTLSCEQNLNHDAMYWYRQDPGQGLRLIYYSQIVNDFQKGDIAEGYSVSREKKESFPLTVTSAQKNPTAFYLCASRPSFDRGEQFFGPGTRLTVL.